Below, 19 T cell receptor beta chains from the same sample are listed, as sequenced in a study of T-cell memory formation after mild COVID-19. TCRdb reanalysed the 5' RACE reads using MiXCR and keeps one entry per CDR3 protein. The table has over 250,000 distinct CDR3 sequences, about 15% seen once; the top ten hold around a fifth. Material for sequencing was PBMCs or a T cell subset sorted from them (not recorded which). All receptors derive from a man between 18 and 29 years old who had mild COVID-19 (a few samples of this study predate the infection). Cell type and time point are not known.

The rearrangement uses TRBV2 and TRBJ1-1; 7 nucleotides match TRBD1. The germline V gene has CDR1 SNHLY and CDR2 FYNNEI. The J segment lost 7 bases and the V segment lost 6 bases, leaving 5 bases of the junction unmatched. The length of the CDR3 is 12 residues. CDR3 sequence: CASRAHRGEAFF. The DNA for the CDR3 is TGTGCCAGCAGGGCCCACAGGGGTGAAGCTTTCTTT.

This clonotype was detected a few times. The chain employs TRBV11-2 and TRBJ2-1; D is possibly TRBD2 (7 bases). Germline V gene lookup returns CDR1 SGHAT and CDR2 FQNNGV. The CDR3 runs to 14 residues. Trimming removed 1 base at V and 5 bases at J, with 9 bases between. CDR3 region: CASSLGEGDNEQFF. The CDR3 region has the DNA TGTGCCAGCAGCTTAGGGGAGGGGGACAATGAGCAGTTCTTC.

This clonotype was detected ten times or more. The genes are TRBV5-1 and TRBJ2-7, with D possibly TRBD2 on 5 matching bases. Germline V lookup: CDR1 SGHRS, CDR2 YFSETQ. V was trimmed by 4 bases and J by 3 bases, leaving 14 bases between them. The CDR3 contains 14 residues. CDR3 sequence: CASSANGGFYEQYV. The CDR3 DNA is TGCGCCAGCAGCGCCAATGGAGGTTTCTACGAGCAGTACGTC.

The chain employs TRBV7-2 and TRBJ2-3; TRBD1 might be the D (6 bases). This CDR3 is 15 amino acids long. Trimming cost V 1 base and J 2 bases, with 10 bases left between them. CDR1 and CDR2 (germline): SGHTA, FQGNSA. The CDR3 protein is CASSLEGVTTDTQYF. Here the CDR3 DNA reads TGTGCCAGCAGCTTAGAGGGGGTCACCACAGATACGCAGTATTTT.

The chain carries TRBV5-5 and TRBJ2-7; a possible D gene is TRBD1 (5 bases). The CDR3 sequence is 14 residues long. In germline, CDR1 is SGHKS, CDR2 YYEKEE (reference sequence). The V and J ends lost 6 bases and 6 bases respectively, with 19 bases between them. CDR3 in amino acids: CASNVGADLREQYV. The CDR3 region has the DNA TGTGCCAGCAATGTTGGGGCCGATTTGCGCGAGCAGTACGTC.

The chain has TRBV7-9 and TRBJ1-1, with a weak D call TRBD1 (5 bases). Trimming shortened V by 5 bases and J by 0 bases, and 22 bases separated the two germline ends. Germline values: CDR1 SEHNR, CDR2 FQNEAQ (reference sequence). The CDR3 spans 18 residues. The CDR3 sequence is CASSPFGQRGPLNTEAFF. The CDR3 DNA reads as TGTGCCAGCAGCCCCTTCGGGCAAAGGGGACCCTTGAACACTGAAGCTTTCTTT.

This chain joins TRBV29-1 and TRBJ2-5, with a weak D call TRBD2 (6 bases). The CDR3 is 15 residues long. The germline V gene has CDR1 SQVTM and CDR2 ANQGSEA. V gave up 5 bases and J gave up 5 bases, with 21 bases separating them. The CDR3 region is CSVFPRDSQWETQYF. The CDR3 region has the DNA TGCAGCGTTTTCCCACGGGACTCCCAGTGGGAGACCCAGTACTTC.

The chain has TRBV5-1 and TRBJ2-1, with 8 positions matching TRBD1. This CDR3 has 12 residues. J was trimmed by 10 bases and V by 4 bases; bases with no gene match: 4. Germline lookup yields CDR1 SGHRS and CDR2 YFSETQ. CDR3 residues: CASSGQGKEQFF. The CDR3, as DNA: TGCGCCAGCAGCGGACAGGGTAAAGAGCAGTTCTTC.

This clonotype has only a few counts. CDR3 nucleotide sequence: TGTGCCAGCAGTTACCCCCGGAGACTAGCGGGGGGGAACACCGGGGAGCTGTTTTTT. This translates into CASSYPRRLAGGNTGELFF. The gene calls are TRBV6-2 or TRBV6-3 and TRBJ2-2; TRBD2 aligns across 13 bases. With 2 bases clipped from V and 1 base from J, the junction kept 7 bases outside the gene matches. Germline V gene lookup returns CDR1 MNHEY and CDR2 SVGEGT. The CDR3 runs to 19 residues.

The chain combines TRBV7-2 with TRBJ1-1; D might be TRBD1 (6 bases). Trimming shortened V by 3 bases and J by 0 bases, and 11 bases separated the two germline ends. The CDR3 consists of 15 residues. CDR1 and CDR2 (germline): SGHTA, FQGNSA. The CDR3 DNA reads TGTGCCAGCAGCTTTACCGGGACAATGAACACTGAAGCTTTCTTT. Protein sequence: CASSFTGTMNTEAFF. The full variable domain, rest sourced from reference TRBV7-2 and TRBJ1-1, is GAGVSQSPSNKVTEKGKDVELRCDPISGHTALYWYRQSLGQGLEFLIYFQGNSAPDKSGLPSDRFSAERTGGSVSTLTIQRTQQEDSAVYLCASSFTGTMNTEAFFGQGTRLTVV.

This rearrangement joins TRBV7-2 to TRBJ1-1; D ambiguous. From germline, CDR1 is SGHTA and CDR2 FQGNSA. V was cut by 9 bases and J by 6 bases, with 11 bases left in between. The CDR3 loop spans 11 amino acids. CDR3 DNA sequence: TGTGCCAGTGCTCCGGAGGCTGAAGCTTTCTTT. Protein: CASAPEAEAFF.

This clonotype was counted between two and nine times. V gene TRBV20-1 combines with J gene TRBJ2-7; 7 bases are shared with TRBD1. There are 15 residues in the CDR3. Germline assignment: CDR1 DFQATT and CDR2 SNEGSKA (reference sequence). The J segment lost 4 bases and the V segment lost 3 bases, leaving 12 bases of the junction unmatched. CDR3 sequence: CSARAGTVNIYEQYV. CDR3 nucleotides: TGCAGTGCTAGGGCCGGGACAGTAAATATTTACGAGCAGTACGTC.

The CDR3 loop reads CASTIGQGGRNEQFF. Here the CDR3 DNA reads TGTGCCAGCACCATCGGACAGGGTGGGAGGAATGAGCAGTTCTTC. The rearrangement links TRBV6-1 to TRBJ2-1; 8 bases agree with TRBD1. The length of the CDR3 is 15 residues. Germline CDR1 reads MNHNS; CDR2 reads SASEGT. J lost 7 bases, V lost 7 bases, and 12 bases had no gene match.

The J gene is TRBJ1-2, the V gene TRBV5-1; no firm D call. Germline V CDR1 and CDR2: SGHRS, YFSETQ. Trimming left V 0 bases short and J 5 bases short, with 14 bases between. The CDR3 totals 15 residues. The DNA of the CDR3 is TGCGCCAGCAGCTTGGGAGGAACTGCTGAATATGGCTACACCTTC. This codes for CASSLGGTAEYGYTF.

CDR3 DNA sequence: TGTGCCGCGAGCAGAAGTGGAGTCACCGGGGAGCTGTTTTTT. It is translated as CAASRSGVTGELFF. The chain links TRBV2 to TRBJ2-2, with D unclear. Germline assignment: CDR1 SNHLY and CDR2 FYNNEI. The CDR3 contains 14 residues. Deletions cut 11 bases from V and 4 bases from J, with 17 bases between.

The chain has TRBV29-1 and TRBJ1-1; D uncertain. Looked up from germline, CDR1 is SQVTM and CDR2 is ANQGSEA. The CDR3 is 13 residues long. V was trimmed by 4 bases and J by 1 base, leaving 10 bases between them. CDR3 nucleotide sequence: TGCAGCGTTGTCGACCTAGGGAACACTGAAGCTTTCTTT. Its protein product is CSVVDLGNTEAFF.

This clonotype was seen more than once but under ten times. The chain has TRBV5-1 and TRBJ2-7; TRBD2 matches 10 bases. CDR1 and CDR2 from the germline V gene are SGHRS and YFSETQ. The CDR3 contains 21 residues. The J segment lost 0 bases and the V segment lost 4 bases, leaving 22 bases of the junction unmatched. In DNA form, the CDR3 reads TGCGCCAGCAGCCTCCCCCAGTATAGCGGGGGGCCCGTCAGCCGCTCCTACGAGCAGTACTTC. It specifies CASSLPQYSGGPVSRSYEQYF.

CDR3 coding DNA: TGCGCCAGCAGCCAAGATCGTAGGTTTCTTACCGGGGAGCTGTTTTTT. Amino acid sequence: CASSQDRRFLTGELFF. The V and J genes are TRBV4-3 and TRBJ2-2; D uncertain. Germline V gives CDR1 LGHNA, CDR2 YSLEER. Trimming took 0 bases from V and 5 from J, leaving 13 bases between them. The length of the CDR3 is 16 residues.

This clonotype showed up many times. This sequence joins TRBV12-3 or TRBV12-4 and TRBJ2-1, with D uncertain. There are 14 residues in the CDR3. Trimming removed 3 bases from V and 1 base from J, with 7 bases in between. The CDR3: CASSLRESYNEQFF. CDR3 coding DNA: TGTGCCAGCAGTTTGCGAGAGTCCTACAATGAGCAGTTCTTC.